The clone carrying this T cell receptor (beta chain) was counted between two and nine times. The data originate from a study of blood T cell repertoires in COVID-19. Assignment of participants to cohorts was predicated upon participant-reported clinical history. The CDR3 runs to 14 residues. Germline values: CDR1 SNHLY, CDR2 FYNNEI. V was pared by 2 bases and J by 5 bases, with 12 bases between. Authors' processing steps: The assay estimated nucleated cells by amplifying reference gene primers. Here immunoSEQ multiplex PCR was the method, and the copy in TCRdb shows in-frame clones only, minus some. V and J calls plus clone size are reproduced from that table; the DNA served to infer D and trimming. The data contain 250,000 to 350,000 clones, 90% of them singletons.

The sequence came from a woman younger than 30 with acute COVID-19. The material sequenced was PBMCs or T cells enriched from blood (not recorded which). This chain joins TRBV2 and TRBJ1-2, with no clear D. This CDR3 is CASSEMGGSYGYTF. Written as DNA, the CDR3 is TGTGCCAGCAGTGAAATGGGAGGCTCTTATGGCTACACCTTC.